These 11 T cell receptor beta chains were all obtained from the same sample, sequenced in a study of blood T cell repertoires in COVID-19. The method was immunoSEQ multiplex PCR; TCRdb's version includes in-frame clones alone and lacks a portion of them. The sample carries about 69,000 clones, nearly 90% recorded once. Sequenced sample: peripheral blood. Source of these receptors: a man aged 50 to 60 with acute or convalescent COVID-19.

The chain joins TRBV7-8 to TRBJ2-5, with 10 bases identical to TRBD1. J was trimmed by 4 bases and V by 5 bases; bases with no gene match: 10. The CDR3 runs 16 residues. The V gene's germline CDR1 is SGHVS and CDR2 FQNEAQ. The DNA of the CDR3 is TGTGCCAGCAGCCAACGACAGGGGGCGCTAGGAGAGACCCAGTACTTC. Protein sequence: CASSQRQGALGETQYF.

The CDR3 loop is CASSSRLAGGRETQYF. The CDR3 DNA sequence: TGTGCCAGCAGCTCCAGACTAGCGGGAGGTCGAGAGACCCAGTACTTC. The chain uses TRBV5-4 and TRBJ2-5, with 13 bases fitting TRBD2. This CDR3 has 16 residues. Trimming took 3 bases from V and 4 from J; bases not matched to a gene: 6. Germline values: CDR1 SGHNT, CDR2 YYREEE (reference sequence).

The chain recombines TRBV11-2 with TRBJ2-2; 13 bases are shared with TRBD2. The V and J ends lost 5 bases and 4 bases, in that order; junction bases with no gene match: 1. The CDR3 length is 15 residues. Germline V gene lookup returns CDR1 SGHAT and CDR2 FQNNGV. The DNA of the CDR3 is TGTGCCAGCAGCCGGACTAGCGGGAGCACCGGGGAGCTGTTTTTT. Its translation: CASSRTSGSTGELFF.

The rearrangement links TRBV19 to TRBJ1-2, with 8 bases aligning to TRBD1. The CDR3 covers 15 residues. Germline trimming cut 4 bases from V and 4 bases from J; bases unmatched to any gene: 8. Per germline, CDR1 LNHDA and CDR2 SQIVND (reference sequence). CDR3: CASSTKQGDGYGYTF. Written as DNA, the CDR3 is TGTGCCAGTAGTACAAAACAGGGGGACGGCTATGGCTACACCTTC. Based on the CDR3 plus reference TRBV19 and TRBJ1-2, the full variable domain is DGGITQSPKYLFRKEGQNVTLSCEQNLNHDAMYWYRQDPGQGLRLIYYSQIVNDFQKGDIAEGYSVSREKKESFPLTVTSAQKNPTAFYLCASSTKQGDGYGYTFGSGTRLTVV.

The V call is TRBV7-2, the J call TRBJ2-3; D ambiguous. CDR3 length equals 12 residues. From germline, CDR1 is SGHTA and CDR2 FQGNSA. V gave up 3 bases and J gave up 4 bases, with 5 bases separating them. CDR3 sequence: CASSFRADTQYF. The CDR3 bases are TGTGCCAGCAGCTTTCGTGCAGATACGCAGTATTTT.

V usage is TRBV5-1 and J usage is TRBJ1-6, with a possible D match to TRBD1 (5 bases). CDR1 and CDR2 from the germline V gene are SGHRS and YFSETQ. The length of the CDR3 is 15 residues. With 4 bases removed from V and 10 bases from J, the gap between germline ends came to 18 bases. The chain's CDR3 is CASSVAVGGTSPLHF. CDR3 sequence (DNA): TGCGCCAGCAGCGTGGCCGTCGGGGGAACATCACCCCTCCACTTT.

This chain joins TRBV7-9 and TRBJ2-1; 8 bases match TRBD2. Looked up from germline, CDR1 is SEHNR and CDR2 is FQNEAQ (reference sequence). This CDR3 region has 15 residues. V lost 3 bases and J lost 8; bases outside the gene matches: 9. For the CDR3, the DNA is TGTGCCAGCAGCTTTACCAGCGGGAGTGTTTATGAGCAGTTCTTC. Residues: CASSFTSGSVYEQFF.

The CDR3 coding sequence is TGTGCCAGCCAACAGGGGGCGCGGTCGCCCGGGGAGCTGTTTTTT. This gives the protein CASQQGARSPGELFF. The chain links TRBV7-9 to TRBJ2-2; 9 bases are shared with TRBD1. After removal of 8 bases from V and 6 bases from J, the junction contained 10 bases not matched to a gene. This CDR3 comprises 15 residues. The germline V gene encodes CDR1 SEHNR and CDR2 FQNEAQ (reference sequence).

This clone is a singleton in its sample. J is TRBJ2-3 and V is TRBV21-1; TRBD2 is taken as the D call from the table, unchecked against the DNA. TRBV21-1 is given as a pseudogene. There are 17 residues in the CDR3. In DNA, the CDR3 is TGTGCCAGCAGCAATAGGGGGACTAGCGGGTGCACAGATACGCAGTATTTT. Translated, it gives CASSNRGTSGCTDTQYF.

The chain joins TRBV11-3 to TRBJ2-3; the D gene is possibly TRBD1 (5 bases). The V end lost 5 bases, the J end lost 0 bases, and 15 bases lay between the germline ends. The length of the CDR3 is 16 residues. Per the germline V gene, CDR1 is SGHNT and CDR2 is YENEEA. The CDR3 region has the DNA TGTGCCAGCAGCCCGTCGGTAGGGGCAAGCACAGATACGCAGTATTTT. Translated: CASSPSVGASTDTQYF. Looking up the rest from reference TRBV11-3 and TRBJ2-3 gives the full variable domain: EAGVVQSPRYKIIEKKQPVAFWCNPISGHNTLYWYLQNLGQGPELLIRYENEEAVDDSQLPKDRFSAERLKGVDSTLKIQPAELGDSAVYLCASSPSVGASTDTQYFGPGTRLTVL.

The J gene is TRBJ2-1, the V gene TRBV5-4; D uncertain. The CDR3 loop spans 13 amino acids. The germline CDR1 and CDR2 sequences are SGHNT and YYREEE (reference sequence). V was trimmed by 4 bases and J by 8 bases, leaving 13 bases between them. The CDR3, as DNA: TGTGCCAGCAGCCCGATTGAGTACCATGAGCAGTTCTTC. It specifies CASSPIEYHEQFF.